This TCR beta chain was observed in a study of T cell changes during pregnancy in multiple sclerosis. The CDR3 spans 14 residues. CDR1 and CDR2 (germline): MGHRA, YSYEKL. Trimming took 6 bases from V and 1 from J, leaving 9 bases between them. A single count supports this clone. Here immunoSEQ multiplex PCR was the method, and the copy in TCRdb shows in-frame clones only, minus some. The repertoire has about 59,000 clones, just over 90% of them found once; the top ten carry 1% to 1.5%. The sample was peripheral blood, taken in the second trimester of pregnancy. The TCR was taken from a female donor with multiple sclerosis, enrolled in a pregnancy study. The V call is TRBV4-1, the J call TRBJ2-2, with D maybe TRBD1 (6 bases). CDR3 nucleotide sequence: TGCGCCAGCAGGGACAGAATGAACACCGGGGAGCTGTTTTTT. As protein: CASRDRMNTGELFF.